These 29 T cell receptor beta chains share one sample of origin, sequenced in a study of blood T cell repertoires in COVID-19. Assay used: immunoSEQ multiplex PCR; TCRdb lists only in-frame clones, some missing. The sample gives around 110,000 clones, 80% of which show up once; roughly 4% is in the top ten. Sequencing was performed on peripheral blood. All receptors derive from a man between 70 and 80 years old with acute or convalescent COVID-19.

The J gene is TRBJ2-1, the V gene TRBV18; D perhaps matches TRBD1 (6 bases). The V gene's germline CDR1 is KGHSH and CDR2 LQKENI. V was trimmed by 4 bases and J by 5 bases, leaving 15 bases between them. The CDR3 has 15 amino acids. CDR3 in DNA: TGTGCCAGCTCACAGAATCAGGGGCGAGACAATGAGCAGTTCTTC. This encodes CASSQNQGRDNEQFF.

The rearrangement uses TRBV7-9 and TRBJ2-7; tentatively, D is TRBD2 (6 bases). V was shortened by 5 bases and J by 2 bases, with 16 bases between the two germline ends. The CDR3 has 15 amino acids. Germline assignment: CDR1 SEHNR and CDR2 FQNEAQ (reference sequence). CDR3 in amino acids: CASSPHGGDPYEQYF. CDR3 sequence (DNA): TGTGCCAGCAGCCCCCATGGAGGGGATCCCTACGAGCAGTACTTC. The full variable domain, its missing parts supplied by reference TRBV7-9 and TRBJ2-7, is DTGVSQNPRHKITKRGQNVTFRCDPISEHNRLYWYRQTLGQGPEFLTYFQNEAQLEKSRLLSDRFSAERPKGSFSTLEIQRTEQGDSAMYLCASSPHGGDPYEQYFGPGTRLTVT.

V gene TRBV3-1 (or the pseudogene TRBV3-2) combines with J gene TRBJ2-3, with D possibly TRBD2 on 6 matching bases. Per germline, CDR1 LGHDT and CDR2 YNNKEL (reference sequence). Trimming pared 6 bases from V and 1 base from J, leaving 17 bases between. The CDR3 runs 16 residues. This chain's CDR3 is CASSFDRGTGTDTQYF. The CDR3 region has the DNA TGTGCCAGCAGTTTCGATCGGGGGACGGGCACAGATACGCAGTATTTT.

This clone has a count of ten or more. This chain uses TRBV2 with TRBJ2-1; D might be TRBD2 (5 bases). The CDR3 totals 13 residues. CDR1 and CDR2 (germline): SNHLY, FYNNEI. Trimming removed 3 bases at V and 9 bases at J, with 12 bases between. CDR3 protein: CASSEDLLSEQFF. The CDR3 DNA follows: TGTGCCAGCAGTGAGGACTTACTCAGTGAGCAGTTCTTC.

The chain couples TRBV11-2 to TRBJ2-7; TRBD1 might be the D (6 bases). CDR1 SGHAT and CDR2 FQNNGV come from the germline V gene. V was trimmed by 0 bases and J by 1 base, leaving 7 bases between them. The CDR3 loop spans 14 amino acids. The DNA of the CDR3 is TGTGCCAGCAGCTTAGAACAGGGATCCTACGAGCAGTACTTC. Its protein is CASSLEQGSYEQYF.

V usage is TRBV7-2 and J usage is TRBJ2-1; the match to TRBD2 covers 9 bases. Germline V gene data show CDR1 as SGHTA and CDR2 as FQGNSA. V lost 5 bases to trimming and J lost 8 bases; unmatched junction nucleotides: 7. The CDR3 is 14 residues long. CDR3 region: CASSRGGARDEQFF. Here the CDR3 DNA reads TGTGCCAGCAGCCGCGGGGGGGCCAGGGATGAGCAGTTCTTC.

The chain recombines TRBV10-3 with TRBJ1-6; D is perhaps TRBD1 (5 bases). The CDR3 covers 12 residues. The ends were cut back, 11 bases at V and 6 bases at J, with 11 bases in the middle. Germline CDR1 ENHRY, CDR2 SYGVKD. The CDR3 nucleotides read TGTGCCGCGACCCAGGGTAATTCACCCCTCCACTTT. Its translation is CAATQGNSPLHF.

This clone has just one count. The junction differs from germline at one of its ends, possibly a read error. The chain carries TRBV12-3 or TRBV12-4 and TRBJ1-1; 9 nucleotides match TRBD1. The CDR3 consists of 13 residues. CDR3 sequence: CASSFQQGAEAFF. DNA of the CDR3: TGTGCCAGCAGTTTCCAACAGGGGGCTGAGGCTTTCTTT.

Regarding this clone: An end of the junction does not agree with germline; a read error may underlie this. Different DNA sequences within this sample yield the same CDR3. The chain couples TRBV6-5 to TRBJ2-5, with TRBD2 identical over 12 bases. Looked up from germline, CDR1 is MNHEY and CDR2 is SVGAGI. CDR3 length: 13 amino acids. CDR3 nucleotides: TGTGCCAGCAGTTCCCGGACTAGCGGGACCAGGGACTTC. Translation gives CASSSRTSGTRDF.

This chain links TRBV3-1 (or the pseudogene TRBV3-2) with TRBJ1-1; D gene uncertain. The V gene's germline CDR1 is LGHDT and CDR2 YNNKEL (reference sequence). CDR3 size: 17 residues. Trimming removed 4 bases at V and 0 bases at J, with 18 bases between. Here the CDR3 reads CASSPRNPGMMNTEAFF. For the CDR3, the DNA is TGTGCCAGCAGCCCGAGAAACCCCGGGATGATGAACACTGAAGCTTTCTTT.

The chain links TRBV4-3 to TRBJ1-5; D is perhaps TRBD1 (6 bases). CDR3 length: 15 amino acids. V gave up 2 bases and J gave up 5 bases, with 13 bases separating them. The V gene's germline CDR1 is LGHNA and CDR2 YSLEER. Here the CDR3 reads CASSQHRQEDQPQHF. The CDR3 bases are TGCGCCAGCAGCCAACACAGACAGGAGGATCAGCCCCAGCATTTT.

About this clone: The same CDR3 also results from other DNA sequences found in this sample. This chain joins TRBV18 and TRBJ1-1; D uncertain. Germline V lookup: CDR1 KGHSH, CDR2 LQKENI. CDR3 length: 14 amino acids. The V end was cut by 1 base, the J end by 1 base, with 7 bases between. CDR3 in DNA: TGTGCCAGCTCACCACTCGCACAGAACACTGAAGCTTTCTTT. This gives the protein CASSPLAQNTEAFF.

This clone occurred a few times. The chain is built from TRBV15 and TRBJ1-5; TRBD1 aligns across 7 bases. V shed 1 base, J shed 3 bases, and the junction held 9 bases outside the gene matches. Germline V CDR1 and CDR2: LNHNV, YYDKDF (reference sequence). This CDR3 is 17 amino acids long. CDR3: CATSRGRGGQINQPQHF. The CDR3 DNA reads TGTGCCACCAGCAGAGGTCGGGGGGGACAGATCAATCAGCCCCAGCATTTT.

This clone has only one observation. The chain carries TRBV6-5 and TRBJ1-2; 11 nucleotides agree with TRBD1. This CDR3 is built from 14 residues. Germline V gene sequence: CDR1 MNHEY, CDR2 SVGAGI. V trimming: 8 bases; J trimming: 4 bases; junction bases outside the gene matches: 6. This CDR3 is CASSDRGPVYGYTF. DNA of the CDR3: TGTGCCAGCTCGGACAGGGGGCCGGTCTATGGCTACACCTTC.

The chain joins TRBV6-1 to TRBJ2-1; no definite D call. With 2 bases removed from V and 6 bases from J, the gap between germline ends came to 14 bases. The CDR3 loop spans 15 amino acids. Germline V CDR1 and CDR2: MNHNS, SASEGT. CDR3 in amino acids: CASSESWAGGNEQFF. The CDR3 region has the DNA TGTGCCAGCAGTGAAAGCTGGGCTGGTGGCAATGAGCAGTTCTTC.

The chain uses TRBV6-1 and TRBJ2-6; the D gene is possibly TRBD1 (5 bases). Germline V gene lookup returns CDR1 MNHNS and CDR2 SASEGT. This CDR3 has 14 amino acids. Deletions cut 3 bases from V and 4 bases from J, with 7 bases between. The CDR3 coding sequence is TGTGCCAGCAGTGACGCAGGGGGGGCCAACGTCCTGACTTTC. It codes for CASSDAGGANVLTF.

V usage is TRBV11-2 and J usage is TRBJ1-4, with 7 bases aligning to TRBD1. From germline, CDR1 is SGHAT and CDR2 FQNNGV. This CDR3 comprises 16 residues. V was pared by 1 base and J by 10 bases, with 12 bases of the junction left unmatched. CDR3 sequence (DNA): TGTGCCAGCAGCTTAGTAGGGGGCGGCGGGATATCAAAACTGTTTTTT. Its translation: CASSLVGGGGISKLFF.

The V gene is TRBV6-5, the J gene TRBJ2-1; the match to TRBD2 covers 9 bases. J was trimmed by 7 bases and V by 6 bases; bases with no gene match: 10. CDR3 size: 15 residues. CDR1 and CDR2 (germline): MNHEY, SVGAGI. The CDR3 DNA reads TGTGCCAGCAGCCGCGGGGGGGCCGATAAGAATGAGCAGTTCTTC. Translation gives CASSRGGADKNEQFF.

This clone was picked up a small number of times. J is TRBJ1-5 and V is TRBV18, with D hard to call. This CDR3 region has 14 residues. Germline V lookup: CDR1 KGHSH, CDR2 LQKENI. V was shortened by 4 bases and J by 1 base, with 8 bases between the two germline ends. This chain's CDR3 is CASSLGRSNQPQHF. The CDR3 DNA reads TGTGCCAGCTCACTTGGGCGCAGCAATCAGCCCCAGCATTTT. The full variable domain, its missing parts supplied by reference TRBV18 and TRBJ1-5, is NAGVMQNPRHLVRRRGQEARLRCSPMKGHSHVYWYRQLPEEGLKFMVYLQKENIIDESGMPKERFSAEFPKEGPSILRIQQVVRGDSAAYFCASSLGRSNQPQHFGDGTRLSIL.

Here the CDR3 reads CASSSGGDNSPLHF. CDR3 in DNA: TGTGCCAGCAGCTCGGGGGGGGATAATTCACCCCTCCACTTT. The chain recombines TRBV7-9 with TRBJ1-6; tentatively, D is TRBD1 (5 bases). The CDR3 totals 14 residues. Germline CDR1 reads SEHNR; CDR2 reads FQNEAQ (reference sequence). Trimming cost V 4 bases and J 5 bases, with 9 bases left between them.

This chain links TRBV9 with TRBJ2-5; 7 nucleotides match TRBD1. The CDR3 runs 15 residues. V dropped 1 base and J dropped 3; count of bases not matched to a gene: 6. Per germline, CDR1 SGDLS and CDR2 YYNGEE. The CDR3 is CASSVRAGGKETQYF. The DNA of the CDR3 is TGTGCCAGCAGCGTAAGGGCAGGGGGAAAAGAGACCCAGTACTTC.

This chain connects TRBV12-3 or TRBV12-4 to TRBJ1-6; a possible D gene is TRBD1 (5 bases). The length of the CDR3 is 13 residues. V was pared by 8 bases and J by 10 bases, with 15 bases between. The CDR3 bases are TGTGCCAGCTCCAGGGAACCCCGATCACCCCTCCACTTT. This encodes CASSREPRSPLHF.

CDR3 residues: CASSRGGGEVNEQFF. The CDR3 DNA sequence: TGTGCCAGCAGTAGGGGAGGGGGGGAGGTCAATGAGCAGTTCTTC. The V and J genes are TRBV6-5 and TRBJ2-1, with D maybe TRBD2 (7 bases). The CDR3 consists of 15 residues. Trimming pared 5 bases from V and 6 bases from J, leaving 17 bases between. CDR1 and CDR2 (germline): MNHEY, SVGAGI.

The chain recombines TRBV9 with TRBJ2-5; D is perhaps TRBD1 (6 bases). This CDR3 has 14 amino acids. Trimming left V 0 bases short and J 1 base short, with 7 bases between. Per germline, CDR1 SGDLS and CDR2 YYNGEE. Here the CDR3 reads CASSVGTAQETQYF. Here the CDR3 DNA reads TGTGCCAGCAGCGTAGGGACAGCCCAAGAGACCCAGTACTTC.

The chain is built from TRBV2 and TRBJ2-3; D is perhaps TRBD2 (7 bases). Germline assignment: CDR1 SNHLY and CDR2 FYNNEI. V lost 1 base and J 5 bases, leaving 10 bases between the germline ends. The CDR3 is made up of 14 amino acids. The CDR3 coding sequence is TGTGCCAGCAGTGAAGGCGGGGGCCAAGATACGCAGTATTTT. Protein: CASSEGGGQDTQYF. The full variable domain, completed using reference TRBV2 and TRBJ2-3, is EPEVTQTPSHQVTQMGQEVILRCVPISNHLYFYWYRQILGQKVEFLVSFYNNEISEKSEIFDDQFSVERPDGSNFTLKIRSTKLEDSAMYFCASSEGGGQDTQYFGPGTRLTVL.

As DNA, the CDR3 is TGTGCCACCAGCAGAGAACCCCCAGGGTTTCAGCCCCAGCATTTT. It codes for CATSREPPGFQPQHF. The chain carries TRBV15 and TRBJ1-5, with D perhaps matching TRBD1 (5 bases). The CDR3 sequence is 15 residues long. Trimming stripped 0 bases from V and 6 bases from J, with 12 bases between. Germline CDR1 LNHNV, CDR2 YYDKDF (reference sequence).

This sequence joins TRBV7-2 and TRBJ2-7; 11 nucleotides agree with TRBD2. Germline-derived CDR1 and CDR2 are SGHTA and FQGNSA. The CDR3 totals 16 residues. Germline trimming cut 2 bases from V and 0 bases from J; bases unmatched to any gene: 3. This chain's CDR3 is CASSLTSGGTSYEQYF. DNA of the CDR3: TGTGCCAGCAGCTTAACTAGCGGGGGTACCTCCTACGAGCAGTACTTC.

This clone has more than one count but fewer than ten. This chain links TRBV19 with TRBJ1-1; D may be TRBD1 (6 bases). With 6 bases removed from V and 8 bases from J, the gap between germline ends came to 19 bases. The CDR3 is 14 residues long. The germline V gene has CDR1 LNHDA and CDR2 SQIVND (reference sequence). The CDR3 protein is CASRIPGQTTEAFF. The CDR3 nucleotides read TGTGCCAGTAGGATCCCGGGACAAACGACCGAAGCTTTCTTT.

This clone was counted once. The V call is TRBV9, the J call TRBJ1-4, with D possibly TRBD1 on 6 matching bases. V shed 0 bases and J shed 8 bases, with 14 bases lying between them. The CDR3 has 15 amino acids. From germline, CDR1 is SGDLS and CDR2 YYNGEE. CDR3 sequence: CASSVGQATGEKLFF. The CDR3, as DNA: TGTGCCAGCAGCGTAGGACAGGCAACCGGCGAAAAACTGTTTTTT.